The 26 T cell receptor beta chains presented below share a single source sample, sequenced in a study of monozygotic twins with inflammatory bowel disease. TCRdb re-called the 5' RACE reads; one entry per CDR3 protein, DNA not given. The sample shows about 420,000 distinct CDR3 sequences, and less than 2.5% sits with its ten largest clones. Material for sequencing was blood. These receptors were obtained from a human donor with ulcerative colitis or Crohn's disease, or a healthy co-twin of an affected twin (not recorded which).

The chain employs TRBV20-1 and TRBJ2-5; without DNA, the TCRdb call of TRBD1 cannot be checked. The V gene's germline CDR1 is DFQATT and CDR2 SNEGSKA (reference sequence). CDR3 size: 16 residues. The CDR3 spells CSARVFRAAFQETQYF.

CDR3: CASSYPQANEKLFF. The chain couples TRBV6-6 to TRBJ1-4. Germline CDR1 MNHNY, CDR2 SVGAGI (reference sequence). There are 14 residues in the CDR3.

The CDR3 protein is CSYWGFGTEAFF. The rearrangement links TRBV29-1 to TRBJ1-1. Germline CDR1 and CDR2: SQVTM and ANQGSEA. The CDR3 has 12 amino acids.

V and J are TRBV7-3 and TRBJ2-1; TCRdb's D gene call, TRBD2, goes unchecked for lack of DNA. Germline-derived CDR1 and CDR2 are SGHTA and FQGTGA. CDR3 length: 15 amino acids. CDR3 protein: CASSLGPSGTYEQFF. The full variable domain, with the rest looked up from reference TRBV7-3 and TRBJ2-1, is GAGVSQTPSNKVTEKGKYVELRCDPISGHTALYWYRQSLGQGPEFLIYFQGTGAADDSGLPNDRFFAVRPEGSVSTLKIQRTERGDSAVYLCASSLGPSGTYEQFFGPGTRLTVL.

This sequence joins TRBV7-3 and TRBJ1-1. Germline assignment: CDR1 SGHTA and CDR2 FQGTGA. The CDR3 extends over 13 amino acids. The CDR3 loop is CASSLSVGTEAFF.

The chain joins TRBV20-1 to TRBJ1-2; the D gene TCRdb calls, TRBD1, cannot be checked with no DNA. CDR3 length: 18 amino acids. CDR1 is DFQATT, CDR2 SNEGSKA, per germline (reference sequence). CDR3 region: CSARTRTGRDPLSYGYTF.

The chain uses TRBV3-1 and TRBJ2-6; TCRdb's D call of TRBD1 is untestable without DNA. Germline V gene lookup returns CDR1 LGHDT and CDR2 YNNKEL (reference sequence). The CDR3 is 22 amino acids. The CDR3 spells CASSQGRSGQGVLGSGANVLTF.

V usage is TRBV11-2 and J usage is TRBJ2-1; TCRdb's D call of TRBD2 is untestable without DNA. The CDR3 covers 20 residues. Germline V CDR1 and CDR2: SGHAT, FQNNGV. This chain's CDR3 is CASSLDDPSVDLSSYNEQFF.

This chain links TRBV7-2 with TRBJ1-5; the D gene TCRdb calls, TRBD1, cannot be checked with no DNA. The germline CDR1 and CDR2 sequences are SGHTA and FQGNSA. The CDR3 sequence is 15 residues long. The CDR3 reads CASSLGPQLNQPQHF.

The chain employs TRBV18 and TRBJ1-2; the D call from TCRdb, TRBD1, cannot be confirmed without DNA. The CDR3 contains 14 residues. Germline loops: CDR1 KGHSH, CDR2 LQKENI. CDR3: CASNGQGRNYGYTF. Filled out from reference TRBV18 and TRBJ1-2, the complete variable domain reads NAGVMQNPRHLVRRRGQEARLRCSPMKGHSHVYWYRQLPEEGLKFMVYLQKENIIDESGMPKERFSAEFPKEGPSILRIQQVVRGDSAAYFCASNGQGRNYGYTFGSGTRLTVV.

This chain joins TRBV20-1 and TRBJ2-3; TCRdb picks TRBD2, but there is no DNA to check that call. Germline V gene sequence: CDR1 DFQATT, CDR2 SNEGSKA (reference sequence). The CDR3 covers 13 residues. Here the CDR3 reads CSAMVGGRDTQYF.

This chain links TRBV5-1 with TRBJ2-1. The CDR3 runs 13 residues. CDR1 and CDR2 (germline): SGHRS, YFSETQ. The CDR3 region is CASSRIDYNEQFF.

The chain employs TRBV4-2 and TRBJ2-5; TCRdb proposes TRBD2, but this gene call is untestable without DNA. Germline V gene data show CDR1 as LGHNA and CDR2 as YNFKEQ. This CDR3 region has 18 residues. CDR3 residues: CASSQGDVAGVGQETQYF.

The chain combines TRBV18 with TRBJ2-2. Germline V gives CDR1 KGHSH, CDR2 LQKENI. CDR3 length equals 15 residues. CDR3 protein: CASSPLDINTGELFF.

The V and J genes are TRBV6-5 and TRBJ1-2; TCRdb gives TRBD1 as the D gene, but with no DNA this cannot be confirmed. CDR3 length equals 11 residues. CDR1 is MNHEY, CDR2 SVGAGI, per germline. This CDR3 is CASRGVYGYTF.

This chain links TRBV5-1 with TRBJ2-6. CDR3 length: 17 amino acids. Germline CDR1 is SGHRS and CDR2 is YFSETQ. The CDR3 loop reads CASSSGPTPSGANVLTF.

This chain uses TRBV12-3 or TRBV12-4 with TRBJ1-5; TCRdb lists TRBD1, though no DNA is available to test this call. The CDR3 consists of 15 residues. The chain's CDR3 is CASSLGQNSNQPQHF.

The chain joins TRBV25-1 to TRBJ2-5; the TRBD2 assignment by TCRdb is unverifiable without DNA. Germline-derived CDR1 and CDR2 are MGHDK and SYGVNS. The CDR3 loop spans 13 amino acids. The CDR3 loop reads CASRLAGEETQYF.

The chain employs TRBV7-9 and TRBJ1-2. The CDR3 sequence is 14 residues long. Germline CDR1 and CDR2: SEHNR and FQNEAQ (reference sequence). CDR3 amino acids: CASSFLGSANGYTF.

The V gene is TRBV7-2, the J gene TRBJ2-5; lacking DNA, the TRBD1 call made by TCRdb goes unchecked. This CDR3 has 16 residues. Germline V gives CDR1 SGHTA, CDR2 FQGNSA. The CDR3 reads CASSLDAPGGKETQYF.

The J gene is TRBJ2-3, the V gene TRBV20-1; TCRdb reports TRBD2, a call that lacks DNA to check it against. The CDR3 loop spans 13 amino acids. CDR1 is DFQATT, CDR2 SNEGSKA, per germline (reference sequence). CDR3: CSARREGGDTQYF.

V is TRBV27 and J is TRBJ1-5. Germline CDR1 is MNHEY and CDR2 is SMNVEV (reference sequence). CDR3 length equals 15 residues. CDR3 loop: CASSPHTLDNQPQHF.

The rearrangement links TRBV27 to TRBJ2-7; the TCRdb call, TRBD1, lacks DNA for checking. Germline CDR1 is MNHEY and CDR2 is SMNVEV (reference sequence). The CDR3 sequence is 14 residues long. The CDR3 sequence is CASSSPGQGIEQYF.

The CDR3 here is CASSQELASNTGELFF. The chain combines TRBV3-1 with TRBJ2-2. The CDR3 extends over 16 amino acids. The V gene's germline CDR1 is LGHDT and CDR2 YNNKEL (reference sequence).

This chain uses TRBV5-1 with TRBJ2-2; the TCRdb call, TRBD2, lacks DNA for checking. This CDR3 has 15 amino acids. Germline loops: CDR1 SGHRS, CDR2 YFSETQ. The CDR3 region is CASSSASGVTGELFF. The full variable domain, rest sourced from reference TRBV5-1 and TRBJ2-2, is KAGVTQTPRYLIKTRGQQVTLSCSPISGHRSVSWYQQTPGQGLQFLFEYFSETQRNKGNFPGRFSGRQFSNSRSEMNVSTLELGDSALYLCASSSASGVTGELFFGEGSRLTVL.

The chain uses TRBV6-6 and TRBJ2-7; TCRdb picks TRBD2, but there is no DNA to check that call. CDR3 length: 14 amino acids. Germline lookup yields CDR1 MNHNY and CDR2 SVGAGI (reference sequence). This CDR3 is CASSRTSGAYEQYF.